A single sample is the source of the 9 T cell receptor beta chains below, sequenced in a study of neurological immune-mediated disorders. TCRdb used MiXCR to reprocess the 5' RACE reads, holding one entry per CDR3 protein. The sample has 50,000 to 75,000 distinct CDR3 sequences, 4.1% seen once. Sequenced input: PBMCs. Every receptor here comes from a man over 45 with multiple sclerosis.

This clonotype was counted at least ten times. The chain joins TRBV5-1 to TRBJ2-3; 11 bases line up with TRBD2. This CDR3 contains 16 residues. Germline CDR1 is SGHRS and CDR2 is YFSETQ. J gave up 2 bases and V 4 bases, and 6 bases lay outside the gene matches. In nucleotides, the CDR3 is TGCGCCAGCAGCCTCCTTAGCGGGGGGGCCACAGATACGCAGTATTTT. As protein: CASSLLSGGATDTQYF.

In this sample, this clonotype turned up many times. The CDR3 spells CASSINRDPHEQFF. Here the CDR3 DNA reads TGTGCCAGCAGTATCAACCGGGACCCCCATGAGCAGTTCTTC. The rearrangement uses TRBV12-3 or TRBV12-4 and TRBJ2-1; D might be TRBD1 or TRBD2, each matching 5 bases. The CDR3 runs 14 residues. Trimming removed 5 bases at V and 8 bases at J, with 16 bases between.

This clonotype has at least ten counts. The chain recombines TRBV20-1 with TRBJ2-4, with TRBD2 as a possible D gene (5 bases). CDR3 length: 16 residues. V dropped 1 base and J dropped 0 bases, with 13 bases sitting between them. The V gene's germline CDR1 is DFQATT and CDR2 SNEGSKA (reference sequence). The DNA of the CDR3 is TGCAGTGCTAGAGCGGGGTTAGGCCTAGCCAAAAACATTCAGTACTTC. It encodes CSARAGLGLAKNIQYF.

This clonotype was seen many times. The CDR3 here is CASSLTPHDRGEETQYF. The CDR3 DNA follows: TGTGCCAGCAGCTTAACCCCCCACGACAGGGGGGAGGAGACCCAGTACTTC. The J gene is TRBJ2-5, the V gene TRBV11-2; TRBD1 matches 9 bases. The CDR3 loop spans 17 amino acids. Germline CDR1 reads SGHAT; CDR2 reads FQNNGV. The trim removed 2 bases at V and 5 bases at J, leaving 12 bases unmatched.

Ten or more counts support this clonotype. CDR3 loop: CASSPSGGYNEQFF. CDR3 in DNA: TGTGCCAGCAGTCCTAGCGGGGGGTACAATGAGCAGTTCTTC. The rearrangement uses TRBV12-3 or TRBV12-4 and TRBJ2-1; 11 bases are a match to TRBD2. Losses at the gene ends were 5 bases for V and 4 bases for J; bases not matched to a gene: 1. The CDR3 consists of 14 residues.

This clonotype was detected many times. The CDR3 loop reads CASSQRGSPGMKRLFF. CDR3 bases: TGTGCCAGCAGTCAAAGGGGGAGCCCCGGGATGAAAAGGCTGTTTTTT. The chain links TRBV12-3 or TRBV12-4 to TRBJ1-4, with D perhaps matching TRBD1 (6 bases). The CDR3 loop spans 16 amino acids. V shed 5 bases and J shed 14 bases, with 27 bases lying between them.

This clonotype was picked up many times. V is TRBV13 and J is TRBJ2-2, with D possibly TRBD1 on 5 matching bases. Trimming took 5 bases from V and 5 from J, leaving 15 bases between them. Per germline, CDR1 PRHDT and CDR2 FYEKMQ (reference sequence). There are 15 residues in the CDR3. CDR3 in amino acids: CASSPRARWTGELFF. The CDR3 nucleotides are TGTGCCAGCAGCCCCAGGGCGAGGTGGACCGGGGAGCTGTTTTTT.

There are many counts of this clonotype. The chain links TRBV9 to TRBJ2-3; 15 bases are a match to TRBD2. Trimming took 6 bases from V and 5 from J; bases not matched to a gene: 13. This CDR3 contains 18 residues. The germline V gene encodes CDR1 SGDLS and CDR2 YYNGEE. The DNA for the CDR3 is TGTGCCAGCACTCTTCGAGGGGGACTAGCGGGGGGAATAGATACGCAGTATTTT. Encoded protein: CASTLRGGLAGGIDTQYF.

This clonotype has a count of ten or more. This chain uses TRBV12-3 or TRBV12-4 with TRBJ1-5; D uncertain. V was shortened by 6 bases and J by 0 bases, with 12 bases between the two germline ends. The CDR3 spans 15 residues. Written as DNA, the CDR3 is TGTGCCAGCAGCAACACACCCGATAGCAATCAGCCCCAGCATTTT. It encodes CASSNTPDSNQPQHF.